This T cell receptor beta chain was identified during a study of cytomegalovirus exposure and HLA in healthy donors. Whole-study results and caveats: In vitro checks showed that a few CMV-associated chains really do target CMV antigens. For most TCR beta V segments, an earlier analysis put the productive rate at about 90% or about 30% of the time.

Turning to this clone: The antigen is undetermined.

PCR amplification relied on 60 Vbeta primers (plus 13 Jbeta primers). Data came from immunoSEQ multiplex PCR; TCRdb stores just in-frame clones and leaves some out. This sample yields approximately 170,000 clones, of which almost 80% are seen a single time; approximately 1.5% belongs to the top ten. As for the donors, each was a healthy bone marrow donor. The receptor was derived from a woman under 30 in good health and CMV-seronegative. The sequenced material came from PBMCs.

The CDR3 reads CSVPSSEAFF. CDR3 coding DNA: TGCAGCGTCCCTAGCTCTGAAGCTTTCTTT. The V and J genes are TRBV29-1 and TRBJ1-1; unclear D gene. The V end lost 6 bases, the J end lost 6 bases, and 8 bases lay between the germline ends. The CDR3 sequence is 10 residues long. Per germline, CDR1 SQVTM and CDR2 ANQGSEA.